This TCR beta chain was sequenced during a study of blood T cell repertoires in COVID-19. Germline CDR1 SGHDT, CDR2 YYEEEE. The V end lost 1 base, the J end lost 10 bases, and 14 bases lay between the germline ends. This CDR3 comprises 13 residues. TCRdb keeps only in-frame clones here, not all; method: immunoSEQ multiplex PCR. The table records a few hundred thousand clones, 80% to 90% of them present only once. The rearrangement joins TRBV5-6 to TRBJ1-1; a weak D match, TRBD1 (6 bases). This TCR was recovered from a man aged 18 to 35 who had recovered from COVID-19. The specimen sequenced was PBMCs or T cells enriched from blood (not recorded which). Written as DNA, the CDR3 is TGTGCCAGCAGCTTGAGGCCACAGGGTAGAGCTTTCTTT. This encodes CASSLRPQGRAFF.